Shown below are 19 T cell receptor beta chains from a single sample sequenced in a study of CD8+ T cells in alopecia areata. This sample's treatment: oral pan-JAK inhibitor, 5-10 mg twice daily. RNA extraction was followed by reverse transcription into cDNA, which acted as the sequencing template. Assay used: immunoSEQ multiplex PCR; TCRdb lists only in-frame clones, some missing. The table includes under 300,000 clones, about three fifths detected once. Sequencing used CD4+ T cells sorted from blood, obtained at approximately week 52, from a patient treated with tofacitinib. The receptor source for this set is a human donor with alopecia areata.

The chain links TRBV19 to TRBJ1-6; 8 positions agree with TRBD1. The ends lost 7 bases at V and 14 bases at J; junction bases unmatched: 4. The CDR3 covers 11 residues. Germline-derived CDR1 and CDR2 are LNHDA and SQIVND (reference sequence). The DNA for the CDR3 is TGTGCCAGTACAGGGGGCGGCACCCTCCACTTT. Residues: CASTGGGTLHF. Filled out from reference TRBV19 and TRBJ1-6, the complete variable domain reads DGGITQSPKYLFRKEGQNVTLSCEQNLNHDAMYWYRQDPGQGLRLIYYSQIVNDFQKGDIAEGYSVSREKKESFPLTVTSAQKNPTAFYLCASTGGGTLHFGNGTRLTVT.

This chain's CDR3 is CASSEGGTSGGDTQYF. DNA of the CDR3: TGTGCCAGCAGTGAAGGTGGGACATCCGGGGGCGATACGCAGTATTTT. The chain uses TRBV25-1 and TRBJ2-3, with D tentatively TRBD1 or TRBD2 (6 bases each). This CDR3 spans 16 amino acids. In germline, CDR1 is MGHDK, CDR2 SYGVNS. The V end was cut by 2 bases, the J end by 6 bases, with 18 bases between.

This clone was counted a few times. The gene calls are TRBV7-6 and TRBJ2-3; the match to TRBD2 covers 8 bases. CDR1 and CDR2 (germline): SGHVS, FNYEAQ. CDR3 length: 16 amino acids. The junction had 6 bases not matched to a gene; V was cut back by 4 bases and J by 0 bases. The CDR3 sequence is CASSSQRGKSTDTQYF. The CDR3 DNA sequence: TGTGCCAGCAGCTCCCAGCGGGGGAAGAGCACAGATACGCAGTATTTT.

In this sample, this clone turned up a few times. The genes are TRBV27 and TRBJ2-5, with TRBD1 as a possible D gene (5 bases). The CDR3 covers 15 residues. Germline assignment: CDR1 MNHEY and CDR2 SMNVEV (reference sequence). Trimming pared 6 bases from V and 2 bases from J, leaving 16 bases between. The CDR3 DNA reads TGTGCCAGCAGCGCTTTCAGGGTCACGCAAGAGACCCAGTACTTC. Its translation: CASSAFRVTQETQYF.

This clone was counted between two and nine times. The chain employs TRBV10-3 and TRBJ1-1, with D unresolved. The germline V gene encodes CDR1 ENHRY and CDR2 SYGVKD. The germline V and J ends were trimmed by 7 bases and 0 bases, with 9 bases remaining between them. The CDR3 is 13 amino acids. The CDR3 sequence is CAINDLMNTEAFF. CDR3 nucleotides: TGTGCCATCAACGACCTCATGAACACTGAAGCTTTCTTT.

This rearrangement joins TRBV7-9 to TRBJ1-1; the D is unclear. The length of the CDR3 is 12 residues. V lost 1 base, J lost 12 bases, and 12 bases lay in between. Germline V gene lookup returns CDR1 SEHNR and CDR2 FQNEAQ (reference sequence). DNA of the CDR3: TGTGCCAGCAGCTTAGAGGTACGGGGATCTTTCTTT. This encodes CASSLEVRGSFF.

The genes are TRBV5-6 and TRBJ2-7; perhaps TRBD2 as D (5 bases). CDR3 size: 14 residues. CDR1 SGHDT and CDR2 YYEEEE come from the germline V gene. Trimming took off 0 bases at V and 3 bases at J, with 10 bases between the two ends. The CDR3, as DNA: TGTGCCAGCAGCTTGGGGCACGGGGACTACGAGCAGTACTTC. Encoded protein: CASSLGHGDYEQYF.

This chain uses TRBV5-6 with TRBJ2-1; 7 bases line up with TRBD1. Germline V lookup: CDR1 SGHDT, CDR2 YYEEEE. The ends lost 2 bases at V and 8 bases at J; junction bases unmatched: 10. This CDR3 is built from 15 residues. CDR3 protein: CASSFQRQGPDEQFF. The CDR3 DNA follows: TGTGCCAGCAGCTTCCAAAGACAGGGACCCGATGAGCAGTTCTTC. Using reference TRBV5-6 and TRBJ2-1 for the parts outside the CDR3, the full variable domain is DAGVTQSPTHLIKTRGQQVTLRCSPKSGHDTVSWYQQALGQGPQFIFQYYEEEERQRGNFPDRFSGHQFPNYSSELNVNALLLGDSALYLCASSFQRQGPDEQFFGPGTRLTVL.

The chain is built from TRBV27 and TRBJ2-7; 12 positions agree with TRBD2. V trimming: 6 bases; J trimming: 5 bases; junction bases outside the gene matches: 2. Germline V CDR1 and CDR2: MNHEY, SMNVEV (reference sequence). The CDR3 has 13 residues. The CDR3: CASRGLAGNEQYF. DNA for the CDR3: TGTGCCAGCAGGGGACTAGCGGGCAACGAGCAGTACTTC.

The chain employs TRBV30 and TRBJ1-1, with D unresolved. The V gene's germline CDR1 is GTSNPN and CDR2 SVGIG (reference sequence). Deletions cut 3 bases from V and 10 bases from J, with 12 bases between. The CDR3 runs 11 residues. CDR3 DNA sequence: TGTGCCTGGAGCCGACTGGCTGGAGCTTTCTTT. It encodes CAWSRLAGAFF.

Only a few counts were recorded for this clone. The chain is built from TRBV7-2 and TRBJ1-4, with 7 bases aligning to TRBD1. This CDR3 is 15 amino acids long. Trimming took 4 bases from V and 5 from J; bases not matched to a gene: 7. Germline V gene sequence: CDR1 SGHTA, CDR2 FQGNSA. The CDR3 spells CASSSRTGENEKLFF. DNA of the CDR3: TGTGCCAGCAGCTCCCGGACAGGAGAAAATGAAAAACTGTTTTTT. Full variable domain (outside the CDR3, taken from reference TRBV7-2 and TRBJ1-4): GAGVSQSPSNKVTEKGKDVELRCDPISGHTALYWYRQSLGQGLEFLIYFQGNSAPDKSGLPSDRFSAERTGGSVSTLTIQRTQQEDSAVYLCASSSRTGENEKLFFGSGTQLSVL.

V gene TRBV30 combines with J gene TRBJ1-4; D gene uncertain. V lost 2 bases and J lost 8, with 12 bases in between. This CDR3 comprises 13 residues. Germline V gene lookup returns CDR1 GTSNPN and CDR2 SVGIG (reference sequence). CDR3 DNA: TGTGCCTGGAGTATGGGCCGAGAAGAAAAACTGTTTTTT. It is translated as CAWSMGREEKLFF.

The chain recombines TRBV7-2 with TRBJ2-7; maybe TRBD2 (6 bases). The germline CDR1 and CDR2 sequences are SGHTA and FQGNSA. CDR3 length equals 16 residues. The V and J ends lost 3 bases and 6 bases respectively, with 21 bases between them. In DNA, the CDR3 is TGTGCCAGCAGCTTTGTCTCCCGGCGGGGAGGCTCCGAGCAGTACTTC. It translates to CASSFVSRRGGSEQYF.

The chain has TRBV2 and TRBJ1-6; 8 positions match TRBD1. The V gene end was trimmed by 4 bases and the J gene end by 10 bases; junction bases not matched to a gene: 9. The CDR3 has 15 amino acids. The V gene's germline CDR1 is SNHLY and CDR2 FYNNEI. In nucleotides, the CDR3 is TGTGCCAGCAGTGTGGACAGGGACTTGCGGTCACCCCTCCACTTT. Translation: CASSVDRDLRSPLHF.

This clone was picked up a small number of times. This chain links TRBV29-1 with TRBJ2-1, with D possibly called TRBD1 or TRBD2 (6 bases each). Germline V gene data show CDR1 as SQVTM and CDR2 as ANQGSEA. This CDR3 spans 12 amino acids. Trimming took off 4 bases at V and 8 bases at J, with 12 bases between the two ends. The CDR3 reads CSVVRGVDEQFF. As DNA, the CDR3 is TGCAGCGTTGTGAGGGGGGTCGATGAGCAGTTCTTC.

The chain joins TRBV4-3 to TRBJ1-1, with D possibly matching TRBD1 (5 bases). From germline, CDR1 is LGHNA and CDR2 YSLEER. Trimming shortened V by 0 bases and J by 3 bases, and 11 bases separated the two germline ends. The CDR3 consists of 15 residues. In DNA, the CDR3 is TGCGCCAGCAGCCAAGAGGGCGGGGGGTACACTGAAGCTTTCTTT. Protein: CASSQEGGGYTEAFF.

The V and J genes are TRBV7-2 and TRBJ2-3; weak D call: TRBD2 (6 bases). The germline V gene has CDR1 SGHTA and CDR2 FQGNSA. V was cut by 4 bases and J by 3 bases, with 8 bases left in between. There are 13 residues in the CDR3. DNA for the CDR3: TGTGCCAGCAGCTGGCGGGATACAGATACGCAGTATTTT. Its translation: CASSWRDTDTQYF.

This rearrangement joins TRBV27 to TRBJ2-7, with 10 positions matching TRBD1. This CDR3 spans 14 amino acids. Germline trimming cut 5 bases from V and 7 bases from J; bases unmatched to any gene: 8. Germline lookup yields CDR1 MNHEY and CDR2 SMNVEV (reference sequence). The CDR3 loop reads CASSIGTGAGEQYF. The CDR3 DNA sequence: TGTGCCAGCAGTATTGGGACAGGGGCCGGGGAGCAGTACTTC.

The J gene is TRBJ2-3, the V gene TRBV29-1; D remains ambiguous. V lost 0 bases and J lost 2, with 12 bases in between. CDR3 length equals 15 residues. Germline V lookup: CDR1 SQVTM, CDR2 ANQGSEA. This CDR3 is CSVEDTPSLTDTQYF. CDR3 coding DNA: TGCAGCGTTGAAGATACACCGTCGCTCACAGATACGCAGTATTTT.